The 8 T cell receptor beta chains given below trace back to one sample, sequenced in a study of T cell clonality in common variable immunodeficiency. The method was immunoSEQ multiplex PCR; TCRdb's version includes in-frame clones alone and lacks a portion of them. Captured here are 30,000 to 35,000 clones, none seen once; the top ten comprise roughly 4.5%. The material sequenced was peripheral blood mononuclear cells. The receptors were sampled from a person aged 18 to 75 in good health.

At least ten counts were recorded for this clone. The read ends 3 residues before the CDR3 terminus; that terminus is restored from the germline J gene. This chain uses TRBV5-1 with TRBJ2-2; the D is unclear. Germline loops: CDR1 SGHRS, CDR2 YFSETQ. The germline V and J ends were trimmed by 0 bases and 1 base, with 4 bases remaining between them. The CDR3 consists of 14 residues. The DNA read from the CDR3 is TGCGCCAGCAGCTTGGCCGGGAACACCGGGGAG. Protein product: CASSLAGNTGE. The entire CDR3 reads CASSLAGNTGELFF.

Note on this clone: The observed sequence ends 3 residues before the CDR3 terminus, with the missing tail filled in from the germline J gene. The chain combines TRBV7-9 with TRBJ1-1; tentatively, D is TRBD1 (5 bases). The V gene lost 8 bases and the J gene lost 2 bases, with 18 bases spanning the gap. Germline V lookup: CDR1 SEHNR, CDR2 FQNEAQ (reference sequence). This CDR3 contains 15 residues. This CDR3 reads CASGLAGRRNTEAFF. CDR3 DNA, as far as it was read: TGTGCCAGCGGACTAGCAGGGCGTCGAAACACTGAA.

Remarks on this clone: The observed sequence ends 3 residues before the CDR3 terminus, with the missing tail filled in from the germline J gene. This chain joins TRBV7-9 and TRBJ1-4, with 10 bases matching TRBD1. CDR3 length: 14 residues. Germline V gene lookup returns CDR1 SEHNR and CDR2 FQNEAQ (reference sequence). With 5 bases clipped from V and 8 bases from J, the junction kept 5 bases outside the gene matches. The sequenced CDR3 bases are TGTGCCAGCAGCCTAGGGACAGGGGAAGAAAAA. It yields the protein CASSLGTGEEK. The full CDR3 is CASSLGTGEEKLFF.

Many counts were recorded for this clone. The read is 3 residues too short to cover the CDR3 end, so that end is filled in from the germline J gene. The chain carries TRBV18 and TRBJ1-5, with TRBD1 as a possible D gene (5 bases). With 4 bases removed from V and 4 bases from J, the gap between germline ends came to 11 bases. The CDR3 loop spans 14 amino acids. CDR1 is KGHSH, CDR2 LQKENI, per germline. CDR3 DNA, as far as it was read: TGTGCCAGCTCACAGGGGAATCAAAATCAGCCC. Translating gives CASSQGNQNQP. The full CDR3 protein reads CASSQGNQNQPQHF.

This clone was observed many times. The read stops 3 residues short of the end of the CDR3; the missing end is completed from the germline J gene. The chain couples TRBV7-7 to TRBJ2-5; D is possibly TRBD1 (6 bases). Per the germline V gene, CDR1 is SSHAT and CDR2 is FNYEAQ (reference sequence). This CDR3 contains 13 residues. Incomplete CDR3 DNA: TGTGCTAGCTCTGGACAGTACCAAGAGACC. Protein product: CASSGQYQET. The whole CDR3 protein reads CASSGQYQETQYF.

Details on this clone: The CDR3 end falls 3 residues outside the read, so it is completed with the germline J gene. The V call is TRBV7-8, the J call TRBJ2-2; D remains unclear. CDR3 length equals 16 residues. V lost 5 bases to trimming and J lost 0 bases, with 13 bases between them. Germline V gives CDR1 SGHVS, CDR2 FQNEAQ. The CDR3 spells CASSLYRITNTGELFF. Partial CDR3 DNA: TGTGCCAGCAGCCTTTACAGAATAACGAACACCGGGGAG. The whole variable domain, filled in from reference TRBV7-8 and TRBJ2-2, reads GAGVSQSPRYKVAKRGQDVALRCDPISGHVSLFWYQQALGQGPEFLTYFQNEAQLDKSGLPSDRFFAERPEGSVSTLKIQRTQQEDSAVYLCASSLYRITNTGELFFGEGSRLTVL.

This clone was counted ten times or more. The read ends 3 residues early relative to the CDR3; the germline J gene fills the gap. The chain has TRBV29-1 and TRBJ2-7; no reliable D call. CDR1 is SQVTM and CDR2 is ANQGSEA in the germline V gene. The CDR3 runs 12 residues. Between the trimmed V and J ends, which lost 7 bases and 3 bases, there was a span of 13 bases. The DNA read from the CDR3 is TGCAGCGCCCTTGCGGAGAACTACGAG. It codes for CSALAENYE. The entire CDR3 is CSALAENYEQYF.

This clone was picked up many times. CDR3 bases read: TGTGCCAACCGGGGTTCCTATGGC. Amino acid sequence: CANRGSYG. The CDR3 in its entirety is CANRGSYGYTF. The J gene is TRBJ1-2, the V gene TRBV2; D unclear. With the read ending 3 residues before the CDR3 end, the germline J gene is used to fill in that end. Germline CDR1 and CDR2: SNHLY and FYNNEI. Trimming cost V 10 bases and J 4 bases, with 10 bases left between them. There are 11 residues in the CDR3.